This entry describes one T cell receptor (beta chain). What it binds is not known. The entry originates in a study of identical twins. Overall study findings and caveats: Out-of-frame alpha sequences that twins shared showed excess low generation probability. High-abundance cord blood beta clonotypes had fewer insertions; memory repertoires showed none. Twins showed weaker excess sharing in their beta out-of-frame sequences.

The CDR3 length is 16 residues. Germline CDR1 and CDR2: MNHEY and SMNVEV (reference sequence). Trimming cost V 1 base and J 8 bases; bases outside gene matches: 7. A universal primer site came from template switching; cDNA carried unique molecular identifiers. MiXCR was run by TCRdb on the 5' RACE reads, yielding one entry per CDR3 protein. Here the sample spans 1.5 million to 2 million distinct CDR3 sequences, less than 35% being singletons. The receptor was derived from a newborn girl in good health. V and J are TRBV27 and TRBJ2-1; TRBD2 aligns across 11 bases. The source material was cord blood. The DNA for the CDR3 is TGTGCCAGCAGTTTATTCCTACTAGCGGGAGAAGATGAGCAGTTCTTC. Its protein is CASSLFLLAGEDEQFF.